These T cell receptor beta chains were read from a single sample in a study of shared clonotypes between healthy human individuals. Produced via immunoSEQ multiplex PCR; TCRdb's table is partial and in-frame only. The sample carries under 1,100,000 clones, around 78% recorded once. Sequenced material: memory CD4+ T cells from PBMCs. Every receptor here comes from a man younger than 30 in good health. Some clones in this sample may be carry-over from other donors' samples. CDR3s include the opening cysteine and the closing phenylalanine or tryptophan. The D gene is left open where the match is weak. Size is omitted from some rows. Given values are once, few, many or a class for expanded clones.

V: TRBV2
D: TRBD1
size: -
J: TRBJ2-7
DNA: TGTGCCAGCAGTGAGACAGGGGGCGGATACGAGCAGTACTTC
CDR3: CASSETGGGYEQYF

V: TRBV19
D: -
size: -
J: TRBJ1-2
DNA: TGTGCCAGTAGTACCCCTGGGGCCCCAGGGAGTGGCTACACCTTC
CDR3: CASSTPGAPGSGYTF

V: TRBV4-3
D: TRBD2
size: many
J: TRBJ2-1
DNA: TGCGCCAGCAGCCAGGTGACTAGCGGGGCTTACAATGAGCAGTTCTTC
CDR3: CASSQVTSGAYNEQFF

V: TRBV18
D: -
size: -
J: TRBJ1-5
DNA: TGTGCCAGCTCACCACGACAGTTTAATCAGCCCCAGCATTTT
CDR3: CASSPRQFNQPQHF

V: TRBV30
D: -
size: -
J: TRBJ1-3
DNA: TGTGCCTGGAGTGACAAAGGGGCTGGAAACACCATATATTTT
CDR3: CAWSDKGAGNTIYF

V: TRBV6-6
D: TRBD2
size: few
J: TRBJ2-1
DNA: TGTGCCAGCGCAAGTAGCGGGAGTACAAGTGAGCAGTTCTTC
CDR3: CASASSGSTSEQFF

V: TRBV11-3
D: TRBD2
size: -
J: TRBJ2-7
DNA: TGTGCCAGCAGCTTGACTAGCGGGCCCTCCTACGAGCAGTACTTC
CDR3: CASSLTSGPSYEQYF

V: TRBV11-3
D: TRBD2
size: -
J: TRBJ2-1
DNA: TGTGCCAGCAGCTTCGGACTAGCGGGAGTTGAGCAGTTCTTC
CDR3: CASSFGLAGVEQFF

V: TRBV5-1
D: -
size: once
J: TRBJ1-3
DNA: TGCGCCAGCAGCGCCCCCTCGGGAAACTCTGGAAACACCATATATTTT
CDR3: CASSAPSGNSGNTIYF

V: TRBV6-5
D: -
size: -
J: TRBJ2-2
DNA: TGTGCCAGCAGTTTGGGGGTGGGGACTCCGAGGGAGCTGTTTTTT
CDR3: CASSLGVGTPRELFF

V: TRBV5-1
D: -
size: -
J: TRBJ2-7
DNA: TGCGCCAGCAGCTATAACTGGGGCTACGAGCAGTACTTC
CDR3: CASSYNWGYEQYF

V: TRBV5-5
D: -
size: -
J: TRBJ1-1
DNA: TGTGCCAGCAGCTACAGGGTCTCTACAGCTTTCTTT
CDR3: CASSYRVSTAFF

V: TRBV30
D: -
size: -
J: TRBJ2-5
DNA: TGTGCCTGGAGTGTCGCCGAAGAGACCCAGTACTTC
CDR3: CAWSVAEETQYF

V: TRBV28
D: -
size: -
J: TRBJ1-2
DNA: TGTGCCAGCGCCTCTATCAGATCATATGGCTACACCTTC
CDR3: CASASIRSYGYTF

V: TRBV5-6
D: TRBD2
size: -
J: TRBJ2-2
DNA: TGTGCCAGCAGCTTGGGACTAGCGGGAGAGAACACCGGGGAGCTGTTTTTT
CDR3: CASSLGLAGENTGELFF

V: TRBV7-8
D: -
size: -
J: TRBJ2-7
DNA: TGTGCCAGCAGCTTAGCGCGGCACCCGTGGGGGAACGAGCAGTACTTC
CDR3: CASSLARHPWGNEQYF

V: TRBV27
D: -
size: -
J: TRBJ2-1
DNA: TGTGCCAGCAGTTTCGGACCCTACAATGAGCAGTTCTTC
CDR3: CASSFGPYNEQFF

V: TRBV28
D: TRBD1
size: -
J: TRBJ2-2
DNA: TGTGCCAGCAGTCTGACAGGGCTGAACACCGGGGAGCTGTTTTTT
CDR3: CASSLTGLNTGELFF

V: TRBV4-1
D: TRBD2
size: -
J: TRBJ2-1
DNA: TGCGCCAGCAGCCGGGCTCAGGGACTAGATTTTAATGAGCAGTTCTTC
CDR3: CASSRAQGLDFNEQFF

V: TRBV30
D: TRBD1
size: -
J: TRBJ1-6
DNA: TGTGCCTTAACGACAGGGGGCGGAGGTTCACCCCTCCACTTT
CDR3: CALTTGGGGSPLHF

V: TRBV28
D: -
size: -
J: TRBJ1-1
DNA: TGTGCCAGCAGCAAAGGTGGGTCTGACCCTCAAGCTTTCTTT
CDR3: CASSKGGSDPQAFF

V: TRBV5-1
D: -
size: -
J: TRBJ2-7
DNA: TGCGCCAGCAGCTTGGTAGGCAGGGTATCGGAGCAGTACTTC
CDR3: CASSLVGRVSEQYF

V: TRBV7-2
D: TRBD2
size: -
J: TRBJ2-7
DNA: TGTGCCAGCAGCTTCGCGGGGGGTTACGAGCAGTACTTC
CDR3: CASSFAGGYEQYF

V: TRBV6-1
D: -
size: -
J: TRBJ2-5
DNA: TGTGCCAGCAGGCCTAACAAACTGGAGACCCAGTACTTC
CDR3: CASRPNKLETQYF

V: TRBV28
D: -
size: once
J: TRBJ2-3
DNA: TGTGCCAGCAGTCTCGGGACCACGACCCCCGAAACGCAGTATTTT
CDR3: CASSLGTTTPETQYF